This T cell receptor beta chain was profiled in a study of blood T cell repertoires in COVID-19. Generated by immunoSEQ multiplex PCR, the TCRdb table keeps only in-frame clones and is missing some. The data contain around 320,000 clones, over 85% of them singletons. The V gene lost 5 bases and the J gene lost 7 bases, with 11 bases spanning the gap. The germline CDR1 and CDR2 sequences are SNHLY and FYNNEI. The CDR3 consists of 13 residues. This TCR came from a woman in her forties or fifties who had been exposed to COVID-19. This chain joins TRBV2 and TRBJ1-4, with D perhaps TRBD1 (6 bases). Sequenced material: PBMCs or T cells enriched from blood (not recorded which). The CDR3 protein is CASSSGGAEKLFF. CDR3 nucleotides: TGTGCCAGCAGTTCCGGGGGGGCTGAAAAACTGTTTTTT.